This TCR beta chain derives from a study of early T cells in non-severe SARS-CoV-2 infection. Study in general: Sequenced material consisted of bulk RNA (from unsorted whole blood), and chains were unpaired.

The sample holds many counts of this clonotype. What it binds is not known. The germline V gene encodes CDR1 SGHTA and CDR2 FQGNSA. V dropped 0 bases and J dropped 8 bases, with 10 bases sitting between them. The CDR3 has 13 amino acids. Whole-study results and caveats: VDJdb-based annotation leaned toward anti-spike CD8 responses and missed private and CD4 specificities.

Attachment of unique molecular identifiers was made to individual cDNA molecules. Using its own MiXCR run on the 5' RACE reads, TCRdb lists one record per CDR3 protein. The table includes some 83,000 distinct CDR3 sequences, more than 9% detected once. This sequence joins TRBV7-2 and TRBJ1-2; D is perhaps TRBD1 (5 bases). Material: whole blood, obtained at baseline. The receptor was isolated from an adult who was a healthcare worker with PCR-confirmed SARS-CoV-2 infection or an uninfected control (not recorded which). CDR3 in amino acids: CASSLAQGAGYTF. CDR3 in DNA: TGTGCCAGCAGCTTAGCGCAAGGGGCCGGCTACACCTTC.